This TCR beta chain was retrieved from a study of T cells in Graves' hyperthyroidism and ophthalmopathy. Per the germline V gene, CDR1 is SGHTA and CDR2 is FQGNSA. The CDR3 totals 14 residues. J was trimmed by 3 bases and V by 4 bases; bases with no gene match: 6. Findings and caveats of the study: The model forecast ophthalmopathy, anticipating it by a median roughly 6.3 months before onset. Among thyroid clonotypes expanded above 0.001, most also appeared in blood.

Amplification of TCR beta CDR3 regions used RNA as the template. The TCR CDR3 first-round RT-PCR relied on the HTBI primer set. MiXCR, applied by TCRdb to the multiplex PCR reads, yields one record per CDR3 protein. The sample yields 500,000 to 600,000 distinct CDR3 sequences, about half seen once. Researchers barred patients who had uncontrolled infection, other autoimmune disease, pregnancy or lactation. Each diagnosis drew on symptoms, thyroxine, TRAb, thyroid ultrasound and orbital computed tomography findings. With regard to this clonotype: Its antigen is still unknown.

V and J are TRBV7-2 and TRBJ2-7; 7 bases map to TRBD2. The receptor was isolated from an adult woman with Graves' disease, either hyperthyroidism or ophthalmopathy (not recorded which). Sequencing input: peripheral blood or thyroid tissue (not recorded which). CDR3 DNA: TGTGCCAGCAGCTCTGCGGGAGACTACTACGAGCAGTACTTC. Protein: CASSSAGDYYEQYF.